The sequence of this TCR beta chain was determined in a study of blood T cell repertoires in COVID-19. The CDR3 has 17 amino acids. This table comes from immunoSEQ multiplex PCR, and its TCRdb copy is limited to in-frame clones, with some not included. Of 150,000 to 200,000 clones in the sample, 84% are singletons; the top ten hold about 12%. The rearrangement links TRBV12-2 to TRBJ2-2; TRBD2, the table's D call, lacks a check against the DNA. TRBV12-2 constitutes a pseudogene. Material: PBMCs or T cells enriched from blood (not recorded which). The clonotype was recovered from a man aged 50 or older who had recovered from COVID-19. CDR3 loop: CASRLACCSGLTGELFF. CDR3 coding DNA: TGTGCAAGTCGCTTAGCGTGTTGTTCAGGACTAACCGGGGAGCTGTTTTTT.